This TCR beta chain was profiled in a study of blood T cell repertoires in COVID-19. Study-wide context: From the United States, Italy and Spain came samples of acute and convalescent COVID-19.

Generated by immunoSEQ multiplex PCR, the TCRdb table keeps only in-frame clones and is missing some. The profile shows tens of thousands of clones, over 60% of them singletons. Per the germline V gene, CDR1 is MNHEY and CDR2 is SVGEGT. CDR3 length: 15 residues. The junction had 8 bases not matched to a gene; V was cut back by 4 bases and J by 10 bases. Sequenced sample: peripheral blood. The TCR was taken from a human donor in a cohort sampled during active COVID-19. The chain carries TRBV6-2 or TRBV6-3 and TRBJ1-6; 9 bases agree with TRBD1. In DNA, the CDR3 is TGTGCCAGCAGTTTGTTGGACAGGGGTCCGTCACCCCTCCACTTT. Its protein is CASSLLDRGPSPLHF.